Included here is one TCR beta chain sequence, with context. This sample stems from a study of T cell changes during pregnancy in multiple sclerosis. Repertoires were generated with immunoSEQ multiplex PCR, while TCRdb's copy carries only in-frame clones and drops some. The repertoire holds 65,000 to 85,000 clones, with approximately 95% as singletons. The germline CDR1 and CDR2 sequences are SGDLS and YYNGEE. Trimming shortened V by 0 bases and J by 0 bases, and 25 bases separated the two germline ends. This CDR3 is built from 21 residues. This sequence was found in a female donor in good health, enrolled as a control in a pregnancy study. Here the sequenced sample was peripheral blood, taken in the second trimester of pregnancy. The chain couples TRBV9 to TRBJ2-1; TRBD1 might be the D (6 bases). In DNA form, the CDR3 reads TGTGCCAGCAGCGTAGAGGAGAAACCTTACAGGGTGCAGTACTCCTACAATGAGCAGTTCTTC. Translation: CASSVEEKPYRVQYSYNEQFF.